This T cell receptor beta chain was found in a study of blood T cell repertoires in COVID-19. Background on the study: Both acute and convalescent COVID-19 samples were obtained from the United States, Italy and Spain. T cells, B-cell-depleted T cells, or PBMCs supplied cDNA or gDNA.

The germline V gene has CDR1 MNHNS and CDR2 SASEGT. The CDR3 totals 13 residues. V was pared by 3 bases and J by 6 bases, with 3 bases of the junction left unmatched. The authors' processing: Amplification of reference gene primers was used by the study to estimate nucleated cell counts. Some clones are missing from TCRdb's copy, which holds only in-frame ones; the method was immunoSEQ multiplex PCR. D and trimming come from the DNA, and the V and J calls and clone size come from that table. The sample holds about 120,000 clones; around 90% are singletons and the top ten take under 4.5%. Seattle's cohort entered during active infection and was followed longitudinally. This clone was counted once.

This chain joins TRBV6-1 and TRBJ2-5; TRBD1 matches 8 bases. The origin of this receptor is an older woman with COVID-19, enrolled during active disease. Sequenced input: peripheral blood. DNA for the CDR3: TGTGCCAGCAGTGACGACAGGGGCAAGACCCAGTACTTC. This sequence encodes CASSDDRGKTQYF.